This TCR beta chain derives from a study of T cell responses to AZD1222 COVID-19 vaccine. J was trimmed by 0 bases and V by 4 bases; bases with no gene match: 6. From germline, CDR1 is SGDLS and CDR2 YYNGEE. The CDR3 length is 16 residues. Measured with immunoSEQ multiplex PCR; TCRdb has only the in-frame clones, and not every one. The repertoire holds around 130,000 clones, about 86% seen once, with approximately 2.9% in the top ten. The chain combines TRBV9 with TRBJ2-7; 11 nucleotides agree with TRBD2. Source: peripheral blood, taken 28 days after the second AZD1222 dose. The origin of this receptor is an adult who received the AZD1222 COVID-19 vaccine. The CDR3 reads CASSPRLAGTSYEQYF. CDR3 coding DNA: TGTGCCAGCAGCCCCAGACTAGCGGGGACCTCCTACGAGCAGTACTTC.